The entry below describes one TCR beta chain. Its antigen is as yet unknown. These data come from a study of blood T cells in healthy people across ages. Whole-study findings and limits: TCR beta diversity, measured per million T cells, fell in a roughly linear way with age.

The authors ran a second PCR of about 7 to 11 cycles using a sample-barcoded 5' primer and a J-beta primer mix. TCRdb re-called the 5' RACE reads with MiXCR, one entry per CDR3 protein. This table has more than 550,000 distinct CDR3 sequences, roughly 20% appearing once. The germline V gene has CDR1 ENHRY and CDR2 SYGVKD. V lost 2 bases, J lost 0 bases, and 14 bases lay in between. The CDR3 has 17 amino acids. Sequencing was done on a sample of blood. The sequence was obtained from a man aged 65-85 years in good health. J is TRBJ2-1 and V is TRBV10-3; possibly TRBD1 or TRBD2 for D (5 bases each). CDR3 sequence reads: CAISETGTLSSYNEQFF. The CDR3 DNA follows: TGTGCCATCAGTGAGACCGGGACCCTTAGCTCCTACAATGAGCAGTTCTTC.